This T cell receptor (beta chain) was recorded in a study of siplizumab effects on memory and regulatory T cells. Study-level points and caveats: Most alloreactive clones went unmapped to unstimulated subsets; only a minor fraction mapped. Siplizumab caused a significant drop in alloreactive sequences traceable to unstimulated CD4+ memory cells. The alloresponse seemed to draw substantially on naive T cells, which appeared more diverse than memory cells. Where siplizumab was present, mappable alloreactive CD4+ clones averaged around 69% Treg-derived, compared with about 25% in controls.

A note on this clone: The target antigen is unknown. At the DNA level, this CDR3 is encoded by other sequences in the same sample as well.

Germline lookup yields CDR1 MNHNS and CDR2 SASEGT. The CDR3 extends over 11 amino acids. Trimming left V 5 bases short and J 4 bases short, with 6 bases between. The method was immunoSEQ multiplex PCR; TCRdb's version includes in-frame clones alone and lacks a portion of them. The profile covers approximately 94,000 clones, with about 95% appearing a single time and less than 1.5% taken by the ten largest. The chain carries TRBV6-1 and TRBJ2-7; D is unresolved. The sequencing input was non-Treg CD4+ T cells sorted from blood. This receptor was identified in a human donor in good health. The CDR3 DNA sequence: TGTGCCAGCAGTCGCGGATACGAGCAGTACTTC. This encodes CASSRGYEQYF.